This record looks at one TCR beta chain sequence and its context. Researchers ran the PCR with 60 Vbeta and 13 Jbeta primers. Profiling relied on immunoSEQ multiplex PCR, and the TCRdb table lists in-frame clones only, not all of them. This table holds around 200,000 clones, about four fifths found once. The entry originates in a study of cytomegalovirus exposure and HLA in healthy donors. This clonotype was sampled from a woman in her 50s in good health and CMV-seropositive. The specimen was PBMCs.

The CDR3 bases are TGTGCCAGCAGCGATTACGGGGGGGCCTACAATGAGCAGTTCTTC. Protein: CASSDYGGAYNEQFF. The rearrangement links TRBV7-2 to TRBJ2-1; 8 bases agree with TRBD2. Trimming removed 5 bases from V and 2 bases from J; junction bases left unmatched: 5. CDR3 size: 15 residues. Germline V gene lookup returns CDR1 SGHTA and CDR2 FQGNSA.